What follows are 29 T cell receptor beta chains derived from one specimen sequenced in a study of blood T cell repertoires in COVID-19. Repertoires were generated with immunoSEQ multiplex PCR, while TCRdb's copy carries only in-frame clones and drops some. Seen here are about 210,000 clones, 80% to 90% observed once, and the top ten hold 7.6%. Sequenced input: peripheral blood. The receptors stem from a woman in her forties or fifties with active or convalescent COVID-19.

V is TRBV3-1 (or the pseudogene TRBV3-2) and J is TRBJ1-5, with D hard to call. Trimming left V 4 bases short and J 4 bases short, with 11 bases between. In germline, CDR1 is LGHDT, CDR2 YNNKEL (reference sequence). There are 14 residues in the CDR3. CDR3 sequence reads: CASSRRNTNQPQHF. In DNA, the CDR3 is TGTGCCAGCAGCCGAAGAAATACTAATCAGCCCCAGCATTTT.

The chain recombines TRBV19 with TRBJ1-3; 8 nucleotides agree with TRBD1. The CDR3 runs to 17 residues. The V gene's germline CDR1 is LNHDA and CDR2 SQIVND (reference sequence). Losses at the gene ends were 8 bases for V and 0 bases for J; bases not matched to a gene: 12. CDR3 nucleotides: TGTGCCAGTCACAGGGGGTCAGGGTCCAGCTCTGGAAACACCATATATTTT. This codes for CASHRGSGSSSGNTIYF.

The V and J genes are TRBV9 and TRBJ2-3, with 10 bases that match TRBD2. The CDR3 runs 16 residues. The V segment lost 7 bases and the J segment 6 bases; nucleotides outside the gene matches: 14. The germline CDR1 and CDR2 sequences are SGDLS and YYNGEE. CDR3: CASDRSSGGPWDTQYF. CDR3 in DNA: TGTGCCAGCGATAGGTCTAGCGGGGGACCTTGGGATACGCAGTATTTT.

This sequence joins TRBV7-2 and TRBJ1-5; TRBD1 might be the D (6 bases). The CDR3 extends over 14 amino acids. Per germline, CDR1 SGHTA and CDR2 FQGNSA. Deletions cut 5 bases from V and 3 bases from J, with 11 bases between. The CDR3 coding sequence is TGTGCCAGCAGCCGTGGACAGTTCAATCAGCCCCAGCATTTT. Its translation is CASSRGQFNQPQHF.

V usage is TRBV21-1 and J usage is TRBJ2-3; the table's D call of TRBD2 was not tested on the DNA. TRBV21-1 is tagged as a pseudogene. The CDR3 totals 14 residues. The CDR3 loop reads CASELAGGRNTQYF. The CDR3, as DNA: TGTGCCAGTGAACTAGCGGGAGGGCGGAATACGCAGTATTTT.

The gene calls are TRBV28 and TRBJ1-2, with 7 bases aligning to TRBD1. This CDR3 comprises 13 residues. Germline V gene sequence: CDR1 MDHEN, CDR2 SYDVKM. The V and J ends lost 6 bases and 5 bases, in that order; junction bases with no gene match: 6. This CDR3 reads CASSPDRRYGYTF. DNA for the CDR3: TGTGCCAGCAGCCCGGACAGGCGATATGGCTACACCTTC.

The rearrangement joins TRBV5-6 to TRBJ2-1, with 10 positions matching TRBD2. J lost 1 base, V lost 2 bases, and 12 bases had no gene match. The CDR3 spans 19 residues. From germline, CDR1 is SGHDT and CDR2 YYEEEE. As DNA, the CDR3 is TGTGCCAGCAGCTTATACTGGGAAGCGGGAGGGTTTTCCTACAATGAGCAGTTCTTC. Translating it yields CASSLYWEAGGFSYNEQFF.

V usage is TRBV7-2 and J usage is TRBJ2-5, with D possibly TRBD2 on 6 matching bases. Per germline, CDR1 SGHTA and CDR2 FQGNSA. The CDR3 contains 19 residues. V was pared by 9 bases and J by 2 bases, with 31 bases between. For the CDR3, the DNA is TGTGCCAGGGGAGGATCCTCCTTCACTTTATTCCCAATTCAAGAGACCCAGTACTTC. It is translated as CARGGSSFTLFPIQETQYF.

This clone has a count of ten or more. The V call is TRBV7-9, the J call TRBJ1-2, with D unresolved. The CDR3 extends over 15 amino acids. V shed 2 bases and J shed 2 bases, with 12 bases lying between them. Germline V lookup: CDR1 SEHNR, CDR2 FQNEAQ (reference sequence). As DNA, the CDR3 is TGTGCCAGCAGCTTATCTCGGGGTCTCAACTATGGCTACACCTTC. Its translation is CASSLSRGLNYGYTF.

The chain carries TRBV28 and TRBJ1-1; 8 bases align to TRBD1. V lost 6 bases, J lost 6 bases, and 6 bases stayed unmatched. This CDR3 has 13 residues. The germline CDR1 and CDR2 sequences are MDHEN and SYDVKM. CDR3 amino acids: CASSDRTGSEAFF. CDR3 DNA: TGTGCCAGCAGCGACCGGACAGGGTCTGAAGCTTTCTTT.

The V call is TRBV9, the J call TRBJ2-4, with D possibly TRBD1 on 5 matching bases. Germline CDR1 and CDR2: SGDLS and YYNGEE. The CDR3 loop spans 14 amino acids. Trimming removed 3 bases from V and 5 bases from J, with 12 bases in between. The CDR3 coding sequence is TGTGCCAGCAGCGAACCAGGGTTCGAAAACATTCAGTACTTC. Protein: CASSEPGFENIQYF.

The CDR3 loop is CAISEGAGEFF. DNA for the CDR3: TGTGCCATCAGTGAGGGGGCAGGGGAGTTCTTC. J is TRBJ2-1 and V is TRBV10-3, with a weak D call TRBD1 (6 bases). In germline, CDR1 is ENHRY, CDR2 SYGVKD. V lost 2 bases, J lost 14 bases, and 10 bases lay in between. This CDR3 is 11 amino acids long.

The genes are TRBV19 and TRBJ2-2, with D possibly TRBD1 on 5 matching bases. Germline loops: CDR1 LNHDA, CDR2 SQIVND (reference sequence). V lost 5 bases and J lost 7, with 14 bases in between. This CDR3 is built from 14 residues. The CDR3 DNA is TGTGCCAGTAGTCCCCGATCAGACAGCGGGGAGCTGTTTTTT. This encodes CASSPRSDSGELFF.

In this sample, this clone turned up a few times. CDR3 sequence: CASSETWGGPNGYTF. The CDR3 DNA is TGTGCCAGTAGTGAAACGTGGGGGGGCCCTAACGGCTACACCTTC. The genes are TRBV19 and TRBJ1-2; TRBD1 might be the D (6 bases). The CDR3 is 15 amino acids. Trimming pared 5 bases from V and 8 bases from J, leaving 21 bases between. From germline, CDR1 is LNHDA and CDR2 SQIVND (reference sequence).

A single count supports this clone. The rearrangement joins TRBV18 to TRBJ2-7; TRBD2 matches 11 bases. The V gene end was trimmed by 3 bases and the J gene end by 2 bases; junction bases not matched to a gene: 3. The CDR3 consists of 15 residues. Germline V gives CDR1 KGHSH, CDR2 LQKENI. This CDR3 reads CASSPTSGTAYEQYF. CDR3 DNA: TGTGCCAGCTCACCGACTAGCGGGACAGCCTACGAGCAGTACTTC.

This chain joins TRBV5-6 and TRBJ2-2; D may be TRBD1 (5 bases). The germline gives CDR1 SGHDT, CDR2 YYEEEE. This CDR3 spans 16 amino acids. Trimming took 0 bases from V and 5 from J, leaving 14 bases between them. DNA of the CDR3: TGTGCCAGCAGCTTGGAAGCAGGGCTAGTAACCGGGGAGCTGTTTTTT. Protein: CASSLEAGLVTGELFF.

The rearrangement links TRBV6-4 to TRBJ2-3; 10 bases line up with TRBD1. The CDR3 spans 15 residues. Germline values: CDR1 MRHNA, CDR2 SNTAGT. V was pared by 0 bases and J by 4 bases, with 1 base of the junction left unmatched. The CDR3 spells CASSDSTGGPDTQYF. The CDR3, as DNA: TGTGCCAGCAGTGACTCGACAGGGGGCCCAGATACGCAGTATTTT.

V is TRBV29-1 and J is TRBJ2-1; weak D call: TRBD1 (6 bases). Germline V gives CDR1 SQVTM, CDR2 ANQGSEA. The CDR3 has 11 amino acids. The ends were cut back, 5 bases at V and 9 bases at J, with 11 bases in the middle. The CDR3 reads CSVRVRGEQFF. For the CDR3, the DNA is TGCAGCGTTAGGGTCAGGGGTGAGCAGTTCTTC.

The V and J genes are TRBV5-1 and TRBJ2-6; D gene uncertain. Germline CDR1 SGHRS, CDR2 YFSETQ. This CDR3 spans 15 amino acids. The ends were cut back, 4 bases at V and 0 bases at J, with 8 bases in the middle. The CDR3: CASSHQSSGANVLTF. The CDR3 region has the DNA TGCGCCAGCAGCCATCAGTCCTCTGGGGCCAACGTCCTGACTTTC.

V gene TRBV28 combines with J gene TRBJ2-3; 9 nucleotides agree with TRBD1. From germline, CDR1 is MDHEN and CDR2 SYDVKM. The CDR3 consists of 15 residues. J was trimmed by 4 bases and V by 5 bases; bases with no gene match: 7. CDR3 sequence (DNA): TGTGCCAGCAGTCCTCGGGACAGGGCAGCAGATACGCAGTATTTT. Its protein is CASSPRDRAADTQYF.

The V gene is TRBV7-9, the J gene TRBJ2-5; 8 bases are a match to TRBD1. The CDR3 length is 13 residues. Looked up from germline, CDR1 is SEHNR and CDR2 is FQNEAQ (reference sequence). V lost 5 bases, J lost 4 bases, and 3 bases stayed unmatched. Here the CDR3 reads CASSQDRGETQYF. In DNA, the CDR3 is TGTGCCAGCAGCCAAGACAGGGGAGAGACCCAGTACTTC.

CDR3 loop: CASSQNGPGATQYF. The CDR3 DNA sequence: TGCGCCAGCAGCCAAAATGGCCCTGGGGCCACGCAGTACTTC. V gene TRBV4-1 combines with J gene TRBJ2-7; perhaps TRBD1 as D (5 bases). Germline V gives CDR1 MGHRA, CDR2 YSYEKL. This CDR3 is built from 14 residues. V was pared by 2 bases and J by 9 bases, with 17 bases between.

The V gene is TRBV12-3 or TRBV12-4, the J gene TRBJ2-5; D is unclear. This CDR3 contains 11 residues. V was pared by 5 bases and J by 2 bases, with 3 bases between. The chain's CDR3 is CASSQQETQYF. The DNA for the CDR3 is TGTGCCAGCAGTCAACAAGAGACCCAGTACTTC.

The chain links TRBV4-1 to TRBJ2-7; no firm D call. Germline V lookup: CDR1 MGHRA, CDR2 YSYEKL. The CDR3 contains 14 residues. V lost 4 bases to trimming and J lost 1 base, with 11 bases between them. This CDR3 is CASSPFGGSYEQYF. The CDR3, as DNA: TGCGCCAGCAGCCCCTTTGGCGGATCCTACGAGCAGTACTTC.

The chain joins TRBV5-5 to TRBJ2-3, with a possible D match to TRBD1 (6 bases). This CDR3 contains 17 residues. In germline, CDR1 is SGHKS, CDR2 YYEKEE (reference sequence). Deletions cut 4 bases from V and 2 bases from J, with 20 bases between. The CDR3 sequence is CASSITPGVYLTDTQYF. The CDR3, as DNA: TGTGCCAGCAGCATAACCCCAGGGGTATACCTCACAGATACGCAGTATTTT.

V gene TRBV3-1 (or the pseudogene TRBV3-2) combines with J gene TRBJ1-2; tentative D call: TRBD1 (6 bases). CDR3 length equals 15 residues. Germline CDR1 and CDR2: LGHDT and YNNKEL (reference sequence). Trimming removed 3 bases at V and 8 bases at J, with 19 bases between. The CDR3 sequence: CASSQSGAGLGGYTF. CDR3 nucleotide sequence: TGTGCCAGCAGCCAGTCAGGGGCCGGGCTGGGAGGCTACACCTTC.

The chain recombines TRBV28 with TRBJ2-1; TRBD2 aligns across 7 bases. The CDR3 has 14 residues. Germline V gene lookup returns CDR1 MDHEN and CDR2 SYDVKM. V shed 3 bases, J shed 7 bases, and the junction held 6 bases outside the gene matches. For the CDR3, the DNA is TGTGCCAGCAGTTTCCGCGGGAGCCGAAATGAGCAGTTCTTC. Translation gives CASSFRGSRNEQFF.

CDR3 region: CASSPPGAGGTDTQYF. CDR3 nucleotides: TGTGCCAGCTCACCCCCAGGAGCGGGGGGTACAGATACGCAGTATTTT. The chain joins TRBV18 to TRBJ2-3; TRBD2 matches at 9 bases. Trimming took 3 bases from V and 3 from J; bases not matched to a gene: 7. In germline, CDR1 is KGHSH, CDR2 LQKENI. The CDR3 loop spans 16 amino acids.

This sequence joins TRBV6-5 and TRBJ1-5; 8 bases agree with TRBD1. The CDR3 covers 14 residues. J was trimmed by 5 bases and V by 6 bases; bases with no gene match: 6. The germline V gene has CDR1 MNHEY and CDR2 SVGAGI. The CDR3 loop reads CASSPQTGDQPQHF. CDR3 DNA: TGTGCCAGCAGCCCACAGACAGGGGATCAGCCCCAGCATTTT.